This TCR beta chain was retrieved from a study of shared clonotypes between healthy human individuals. As concerns this clone: The antigen remains unidentified.

Study-level findings and limits: Clonotypes which were not shared had lower generation probabilities than clonotypes that all four donors shared. Rarefaction gave evidence that sorted-subset sequencing remained incomplete despite large depth. Memory subsets generally showed smaller estimated richness than naive subsets did.

Clones were read by immunoSEQ multiplex PCR, and TCRdb kept only the in-frame ones, dropping some. This table holds almost 750,000 clones, 72% found once. None of the donors, who were healthy HIV-negative adults, had recently had acute infections or vaccinations. This CDR3 comprises 16 residues. V lost 5 bases and J lost 0; bases outside the gene matches: 7. Germline V gene lookup returns CDR1 SGHTA and CDR2 FQGTGA. This receptor was taken from a woman in her twenties or thirties in good health. The J gene is TRBJ1-3, the V gene TRBV7-3; 7 nucleotides align to TRBD1. The sample comprised memory CD4+ T cells sorted from blood. Subset meaning: CD45RA-negative fraction. CDR3 loop: CASSPQGSGSGNTIYF. The DNA for the CDR3 is TGTGCCAGCAGCCCACAGGGGTCGGGCTCTGGAAACACCATATATTTT.